The 7 T cell receptor beta chains in this list originate from one sample, sequenced in a study of sequential checkpoint blockade in melanoma. Treatment given: randomized to nivolumab then ipilimumab (arm A) or the reverse (arm B). This table comes from immunoSEQ multiplex PCR, and its TCRdb copy is limited to in-frame clones, with some not included. This sample has about 20,000 clones, with around 86% found just once. The sample was CD8+ T cells sorted from blood (inferred from file names), taken from a patient given nivolumab and ipilimumab in sequence. The receptors were sampled from a human donor with melanoma.

This CDR3 reads CASSLDRSSGANVLTF. DNA for the CDR3: TGTGCCAGCAGCTTGGACAGGAGCTCTGGGGCCAACGTCCTGACTTTC. The chain recombines TRBV5-4 with TRBJ2-6; D may be TRBD1 (5 bases). Germline CDR1 and CDR2: SGHNT and YYREEE (reference sequence). V lost 0 bases, J lost 0 bases, and 7 bases lay in between. The CDR3 contains 16 residues.

CDR3 residues: CASSSSGRFDEQYF. The CDR3 nucleotides read TGTGCCAGCAGTTCTAGCGGGAGGTTCGACGAGCAGTACTTC. The chain links TRBV7-9 to TRBJ2-5; 11 positions match TRBD2. Gene TRBJ2-7 matches the end of the DNA better, so the J call may be wrong. Germline-derived CDR1 and CDR2 are SEHNR and FQNEAQ (reference sequence). The CDR3 loop spans 14 amino acids.

CDR3 residues: CASSLGTGRFSQPQHF. The CDR3 bases are TGTGCCAGCAGCCTCGGGACAGGGAGGTTTTCTCAGCCCCAGCATTTT. The chain is built from TRBV7-9 and TRBJ1-5; 9 bases match TRBD1. The length of the CDR3 is 16 residues. Germline assignment: CDR1 SEHNR and CDR2 FQNEAQ (reference sequence). With V trimmed by 5 bases and J by 6 bases, 11 bases remained unmatched.

This clone was seen just once. J is TRBJ2-5 and V is TRBV6-1; TRBD2 aligns across 7 bases. CDR3 length: 16 amino acids. The V segment lost 0 bases and the J segment 4 bases; nucleotides outside the gene matches: 8. Germline CDR1 and CDR2: MNHNS and SASEGT. The CDR3 DNA is TGTGCCAGCAGTGAAGCAGCGGGGACGAGGGGAGAGACCCAGTACTTC. Its translation: CASSEAAGTRGETQYF.

CDR3: CASSLGAEQFF. The CDR3 DNA reads as TGTGCCAGCAGCTTAGGCGCTGAGCAGTTCTTC. The chain links TRBV7-8 to TRBJ2-1; D not resolved. Trimming removed 1 base at V and 9 bases at J, with 4 bases between. Germline CDR1 is SGHVS and CDR2 is FQNEAQ. This CDR3 region has 11 residues.

This clone is large by share. The chain links TRBV28 to TRBJ1-5, with 7 bases fitting TRBD1. J gave up 0 bases and V 10 bases, and 6 bases lay outside the gene matches. This CDR3 has 14 amino acids. Germline CDR1 is MDHEN and CDR2 is SYDVKM. The CDR3 sequence is CATGQTYSNQPQHF. The DNA for the CDR3 is TGTGCCACGGGACAGACTTATAGCAATCAGCCCCAGCATTTT. Full variable domain (outside the CDR3, taken from reference TRBV28 and TRBJ1-5): DVKVTQSSRYLVKRTGEKVFLECVQDMDHENMFWYRQDPGLGLRLIYFSYDVKMKEKGDIPEGYSVSREKKERFSLILESASTNQTSMYLCATGQTYSNQPQHFGDGTRLSIL.

This clone was recorded once. The chain couples TRBV4-3 to TRBJ2-3; 8 nucleotides match TRBD2. The V segment lost 1 base and the J segment 4 bases; nucleotides outside the gene matches: 1. This CDR3 comprises 14 residues. Germline CDR1 is LGHNA and CDR2 is YSLEER. The CDR3 loop is CASSQVGRADTQYF. In DNA form, the CDR3 reads TGCGCCAGCAGCCAAGTCGGGAGGGCAGATACGCAGTATTTT.